Listed below are T cell receptor beta chains from one sample, sequenced in a study of response to subunit inactivated influenza vaccine. One entry per CDR3 protein results from TCRdb running MiXCR on the RT-PCR reads. The data contain hundreds of thousands of distinct CDR3 sequences, about 12% of them seen just once; the ten biggest clones take up 7.8%. Sequenced material: non-naive T cells sorted from PBMCs, taken 14 to 15 days before vaccination. Receptors originate from a man aged 45-60 years who received an inactivated influenza vaccine. The CDR3 runs from the conserved cysteine through the conserved F or W. Each record gives: D gene, J gene, clone size, V gene, CDR3 DNA, CDR3 protein. A D gene is named only where the DNA matches it firmly. The size entry is marked missing in some rows and otherwise reads once, few, many or a size class.

>.|TRBJ2-1|few|TRBV4-3
TGCGCCAGCAGCCAAGAAAGTATTAGCCTCTCCTACAATGAGCAGTTCTTC
CASSQESISLSYNEQFF
>.|TRBJ2-7|many|TRBV7-9
TGTGCCAGCAGGCTTCGGGACACGTCGGGAGAGCAGTACTTC
CASRLRDTSGEQYF
>.|TRBJ2-7|.|TRBV6-2/TRBV6-3
TGTGCCAGCAGTAGAGCCGGGGTCCACTACGAGCAGTACTTC
CASSRAGVHYEQYF
>.|TRBJ2-6|.|TRBV7-9
TGTGCCAGCAGCACCACGTTTGGGACCGTCAACATCCTGACTTTC
CASSTTFGTVNILTF
>.|TRBJ2-4|.|TRBV12-3/TRBV12-4
TGTGCCAGCAGTTTGTTCGGAAACATTCAGTACTTC
CASSLFGNIQYF
>TRBD2|TRBJ2-2|.|TRBV7-3
TGTGCCAGCAGCTCCACTAGCGGGAGGGCCCGGGGCACCGGGGAGCTGTTTTTT
CASSSTSGRARGTGELFF
>.|TRBJ1-5|.|TRBV23-1
TGCGCCAGCAGTCAACCAAAGCTGACAGCGGCGGCAAAGGGCAATCAGCCCCAGCATTTT
CASSQPKLTAAAKGNQPQHF
>TRBD2|TRBJ2-5|many|TRBV11-2
TGTGCCAGCAGCATTTCTAGCGGGAGCCAAGAGACCCAGTACTTC
CASSISSGSQETQYF
>TRBD1|TRBJ1-4|few|TRBV6-5
TGTGCCAGCAGTTCAGGACAGGCCGTAATGAAAAAACTGTTTTTT
CASSSGQAVMKKLFF
>TRBD1|TRBJ1-5|.|TRBV28
TGTGCCAGCAAATGGGGAAGGGGGCGCGTTCAGCCCCAGCATTTT
CASKWGRGRVQPQHF
>TRBD2|TRBJ2-7|few|TRBV5-1
TGCGCCAGCAGCGGGGGGGGATACGAGCAGTACTTC
CASSGGGYEQYF
>.|TRBJ2-7|many|TRBV5-1
TGCGCCAGCAGGGGGGACAATACCTACGAGCAGTACTTC
CASRGDNTYEQYF
>.|TRBJ2-3|.|TRBV12-3/TRBV12-4
TGTGCCAACAAAAAAGATAGCACAGATACGCAGTATTTT
CANKKDSTDTQYF